What follows are 17 T cell receptor beta chains derived from one specimen sequenced in a study of identical twins (dated by TCRdb to the mid-2010s). Libraries were prepared through 5' RACE. The data were produced on an Illumina HiSeq 2000. Using fastp trimming at Q25 and MiXCR clonotype assembly, TCRdb reanalyzed the public sequencing data and kept in-frame beta chains. Every distinct CDR3 protein forms one entry, paired with its most common genes and DNA. The sample table lists about 190,000 distinct CDR3 sequences, more than 15% of them with a count of one. The top ten hold 35% to 50% of the sample. This sample was also put to use in a study of T cells expressing NK-cell markers.

Sequencing was carried out using CD8+ T cells sorted from blood. The receptors stem from a woman in her late teens or twenties in good health.

The chain has TRBV6-2 or TRBV6-3 and TRBJ2-2; 9 nucleotides line up with TRBD1. This CDR3 has 15 amino acids. From germline, CDR1 is MNHEY and CDR2 SVGEGT. With V trimmed by 6 bases and J by 3 bases, 5 bases remained unmatched. For the CDR3, the DNA is TGTGCCAGCAGCCCCGGACAGGGGCACACCGGGGAGCTGTTTTTT. It specifies CASSPGQGHTGELFF.

The rearrangement links TRBV4-3 to TRBJ2-2, with 8 bases lining up with TRBD2. The CDR3 covers 18 residues. Germline-derived CDR1 and CDR2 are LGHNA and YSLEER. V shed 4 bases, J shed 6 bases, and the junction held 16 bases outside the gene matches. The chain's CDR3 is CASSPSGRSGSKSGELFF. In DNA, the CDR3 is TGCGCCAGCAGCCCCTCGGGAAGAAGCGGGAGTAAGTCCGGGGAGCTGTTTTTT.

The chain employs TRBV5-6 and TRBJ2-4; D unresolved. V gave up 3 bases and J gave up 7 bases, with 8 bases separating them. Germline V gene sequence: CDR1 SGHDT, CDR2 YYEEEE. The CDR3 is made up of 12 amino acids. The chain's CDR3 is CASSSAVNIQYF. The CDR3 bases are TGTGCCAGCAGCTCGGCGGTCAACATTCAGTACTTC.

The gene calls are TRBV3-1 and TRBJ2-1; 14 nucleotides align to TRBD2. This CDR3 is 15 amino acids long. Looked up from germline, CDR1 is LGHDT and CDR2 is YNNKEL (reference sequence). The J segment lost 8 bases and the V segment lost 4 bases, leaving 4 bases of the junction unmatched. The CDR3 here is CASSPGTSGSYEQFF. In nucleotides, the CDR3 is TGTGCCAGCAGCCCCGGGACTAGCGGGAGTTATGAGCAGTTCTTC.

CDR3 DNA sequence: TGTGCCAGCAGTGAACGTCGGGGCGGAGGAGAGACCCAGTACTTC. Protein: CASSERRGGGETQYF. The V and J genes are TRBV25-1 and TRBJ2-5; D tentatively reads TRBD1 or TRBD2 (5 bases each). The germline V and J ends were trimmed by 2 bases and 4 bases, with 14 bases remaining between them. This CDR3 has 15 residues. Germline V lookup: CDR1 MGHDK, CDR2 SYGVNS.

The CDR3 coding sequence is TGTGCCAGCAGTTTGGCGGGACTAGCGGACAATGAGCAGTTCTTC. Its protein product is CASSLAGLADNEQFF. The chain employs TRBV27 and TRBJ2-1; 11 positions agree with TRBD2. The V and J ends lost 3 bases and 5 bases, in that order; junction bases with no gene match: 3. CDR1 and CDR2 from the germline V gene are MNHEY and SMNVEV (reference sequence). The CDR3 is 15 residues long.

The rearrangement uses TRBV29-1 and TRBJ1-2; tentatively, D is TRBD1 (6 bases). Per the germline V gene, CDR1 is SQVTM and CDR2 is ANQGSEA. Trimming took 6 bases from V and 8 from J, leaving 13 bases between them. This CDR3 has 11 amino acids. The CDR3 DNA reads as TGCAGCGTAAGGGCCCAGGGGGGCTACACCTTC. It encodes CSVRAQGGYTF.

This chain connects TRBV29-1 to TRBJ2-1; 9 bases map to TRBD2. Germline V gene data show CDR1 as SQVTM and CDR2 as ANQGSEA. V gave up 5 bases and J gave up 9 bases; unmatched junction bases: 5. The CDR3 totals 12 residues. The CDR3 spells CSVPAGGGEQFF. The CDR3 coding sequence is TGCAGCGTTCCCGCGGGGGGGGGTGAGCAGTTCTTC.

This clonotype was recorded a few times. The chain has TRBV9 and TRBJ1-2; TRBD1 might be the D (6 bases). The V gene lost 0 bases and the J gene lost 5 bases, with 14 bases spanning the gap. This CDR3 is 15 amino acids long. CDR1 and CDR2 (germline): SGDLS, YYNGEE. CDR3 loop: CASSVGSAGVYGYTF. The CDR3 region has the DNA TGTGCCAGCAGCGTAGGATCGGCAGGGGTTTATGGCTACACCTTC.

In this sample, this clonotype turned up a few times. The rearrangement links TRBV5-4 to TRBJ2-5; 8 nucleotides align to TRBD1. The ends lost 4 bases at V and 5 bases at J; junction bases unmatched: 10. The CDR3 is 15 residues long. From germline, CDR1 is SGHNT and CDR2 YYREEE (reference sequence). The CDR3 spells CASSPQGGVVETQYF. The CDR3, as DNA: TGTGCCAGCAGCCCACAGGGGGGCGTTGTTGAGACCCAGTACTTC.

This clonotype was detected a few times. The CDR3 DNA reads as TGTGCCAGCAGCGTAGCAGGGCAGGGACTTTTTGGCTACACCTTC. Translated, it gives CASSVAGQGLFGYTF. The chain recombines TRBV9 with TRBJ1-2, with TRBD1 as a possible D gene (5 bases). Trimming took 0 bases from V and 7 from J, leaving 16 bases between them. Germline-derived CDR1 and CDR2 are SGDLS and YYNGEE. The CDR3 loop spans 15 amino acids.

The chain uses TRBV7-9 and TRBJ1-2; 7 bases are shared with TRBD1. The CDR3 length is 12 residues. With 10 bases clipped from V and 6 bases from J, the junction kept 8 bases outside the gene matches. Germline V lookup: CDR1 SEHNR, CDR2 FQNEAQ (reference sequence). Here the CDR3 DNA reads TGTGCCACCCCGACAGGGTTGGATGGCTACACCTTC. Translated: CATPTGLDGYTF.

This chain links TRBV7-9 with TRBJ2-1, with D hard to call. V was pared by 2 bases and J by 8 bases, with 13 bases between. Germline CDR1 SEHNR, CDR2 FQNEAQ (reference sequence). The CDR3 is 14 amino acids. The CDR3 spells CASSLRSGLDEQFF. The CDR3, as DNA: TGTGCCAGCAGCTTAAGGTCCGGGTTGGATGAGCAGTTCTTC.

V usage is TRBV21-1 and J usage is TRBJ2-7; whether TRBD1, the table's D call, matches the DNA was not checked. TRBV21-1 is termed a pseudogene. The CDR3 covers 16 residues. In DNA, the CDR3 is TGTGCCAGCAGCATAGGAGAGTGGGGGCCCTCCTACGAGCAGTACTTC. Protein sequence: CASSIGEWGPSYEQYF.

The chain joins TRBV6-1 to TRBJ2-3; weak D call: TRBD2 (6 bases). Germline loops: CDR1 MNHNS, CDR2 SASEGT. The CDR3 is made up of 14 amino acids. V lost 4 bases, J lost 1 base, and 9 bases lay in between. For the CDR3, the DNA is TGTGCCAGCAGTGGAGGGACTGGCACAGATACGCAGTATTTT. Protein: CASSGGTGTDTQYF.

The V call is TRBV6-4, the J call TRBJ1-1; D gene unclear. Germline V gene lookup returns CDR1 MRHNA and CDR2 SNTAGT. The CDR3 spans 10 residues. The V and J ends lost 9 bases and 7 bases respectively, with 9 bases between them. Here the CDR3 reads CASALFEAFF. The CDR3 DNA sequence: TGTGCCAGTGCACTGTTTGAAGCTTTCTTT.

The chain couples TRBV11-2 to TRBJ2-3; 8 bases line up with TRBD2. The CDR3 sequence is 18 residues long. Germline loops: CDR1 SGHAT, CDR2 FQNNGV. V gave up 0 bases and J gave up 0 bases; unmatched junction bases: 8. CDR3 bases: TGTGCCAGCAGCTTAGATCTAACTAGCGGAGCTAGCACAGATACGCAGTATTTT. Translated: CASSLDLTSGASTDTQYF.